This T cell receptor (beta chain) appears in the sequencing data of a study of shared clonotypes between healthy human individuals. The table came from immunoSEQ multiplex PCR; TCRdb's copy has only in-frame clones and leaves some out. The sample contains 950,000 to 1,200,000 clones, around 77% of which appear only once. After removal of 8 bases from V and 4 bases from J, the junction contained 5 bases not matched to a gene. CDR1 is MDHEN, CDR2 SYDVKM, per germline. The CDR3 spans 13 residues. This receptor was identified in a man between 18 and 35 years old in good health. Some clones in this sample may be carry-over from other donors' samples. V gene TRBV28 combines with J gene TRBJ2-3; TRBD1 matches 8 bases. Material: memory CD4+ T cells from PBMCs. Sample subset: CD45RA-negative fraction. This CDR3 is CASGTGGPDTQYF. As DNA, the CDR3 is TGTGCCAGCGGGACAGGAGGGCCAGATACGCAGTATTTT.